This T cell receptor (beta chain) came from a study of siplizumab effects on memory and regulatory T cells (dated by TCRdb to about 2019). Notes on the research overall: The study looked at the effect of siplizumab, an anti-CD2 antibody, on alloreactive T-cell subsets in allogeneic mixed lymphocyte reactions made from human PBMCs.

The CDR3 has 14 amino acids, counting the end cysteine and phenylalanine. The kept DNA is CDR3 alone, 42 bases in frame from the first base. Per the germline V gene (reference sequence), SGHNT is the CDR1 and YYREEE is the CDR2. Trimming leaves V shorter by 3 bases and J shorter by 1 base, with the junction holding 2 bases beyond the gene matches. In the case of this clone: It lacks a known antigen. Base qualities are missing; no much larger clone stands one base away.

TCRbeta CDR3 sequencing was performed on sorted unstimulated T cells and on proliferating T cells recovered from mixed lymphocyte reactions. Fresh whole blood from ten HLA-typed healthy donors was used as the source from which PBMCs were isolated. Unstimulated CD4+ non-regulatory T cells were FACS-sorted to map the origin of alloreactive clones. The investigation overall reported the following: Roughly 80-97% of proliferating CD4+ or CD8+ clones could not be assigned a naive or memory phenotype. Siplizumab significantly lowered the cumulative frequency of alloreactive sequences that could be traced to unstimulated CD4+ memory T cells. Whether proliferating Tregs from siplizumab cultures were suppressive was not functionally confirmed. Among mappable alloreactive CD4+ clones, an average Treg-derived fraction of over 60% was observed with siplizumab, compared with 26.9% in control reactions. Sequences below about 10^-5 frequency were poorly captured, so only a minor fraction of alloreactive clones could be mapped to unstimulated subsets. Unstimulated naive T cells appeared more diverse than memory T cells, and naive cells seemed to contribute substantially to the alloresponse.

The library was prepared using the immunoSEQ multiplex PCR assay. Roughly 100,000 TCR templates per sample were assayed on the deep sequencing platform. Genomic DNA extracted from sorted T cells was used for TCRbeta CDR3 sequencing. The authors processed their data as follows. The R programming language was used for clonal analysis of the TCRbeta CDR3 data. Unstimulated samples were compared with post-reaction CFSE-low samples to define alloreactive CD4+ and CD8+ clones. Regulatory or non-regulatory origin was assigned to alloreactive CD4+ clones by matching of sequences to sorted unstimulated Treg and non-Treg repertoires. TCRdb provides this immuneACCESS table in a form limited to in-frame rearrangements. Some clones are lacking; in checked studies, under half of them reflect an unresolved V gene, and why the rest are absent is not known. The DNA gave D and trimming, while V, J and clone size come from that table. A total of around 97,000 clones appear in this sample, around 94% of them only once. About 1.2% of the sample is taken by the ten largest.

This TCR was recovered from a human donor in good health. The sequencing sample was made of non-Treg CD4+ T cells sorted from blood. The cell subset or site label for this specimen denotes: FACS-sorted unstimulated CD4+ non-regulatory T cells. This sequence uses TRBV5-4 and TRBJ2-5; a stretch of 8 junction bases matches TRBD1. The CDR3 protein sequence reads: CASSSGTGQETQYF. The DNA reads as follows: TGTGCCAGCAGCTCCGGGACAGGCCAAGAGACCCAGTACTTC.